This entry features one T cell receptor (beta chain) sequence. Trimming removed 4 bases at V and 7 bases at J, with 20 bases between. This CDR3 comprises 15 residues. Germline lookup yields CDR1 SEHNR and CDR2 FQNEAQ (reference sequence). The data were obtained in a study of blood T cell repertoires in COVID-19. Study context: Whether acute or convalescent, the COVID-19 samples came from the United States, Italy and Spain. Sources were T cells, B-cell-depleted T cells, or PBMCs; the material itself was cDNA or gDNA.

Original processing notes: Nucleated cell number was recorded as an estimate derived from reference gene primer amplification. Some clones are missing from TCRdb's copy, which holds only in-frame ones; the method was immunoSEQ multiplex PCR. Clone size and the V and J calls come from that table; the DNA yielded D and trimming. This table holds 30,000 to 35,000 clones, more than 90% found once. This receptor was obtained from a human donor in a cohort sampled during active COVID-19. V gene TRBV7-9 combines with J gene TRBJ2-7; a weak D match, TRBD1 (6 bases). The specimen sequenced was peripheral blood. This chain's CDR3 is CASSSGTPSVSEQYF. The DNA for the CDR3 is TGTGCCAGCAGCTCTGGGACACCCAGTGTAAGTGAGCAGTACTTC.